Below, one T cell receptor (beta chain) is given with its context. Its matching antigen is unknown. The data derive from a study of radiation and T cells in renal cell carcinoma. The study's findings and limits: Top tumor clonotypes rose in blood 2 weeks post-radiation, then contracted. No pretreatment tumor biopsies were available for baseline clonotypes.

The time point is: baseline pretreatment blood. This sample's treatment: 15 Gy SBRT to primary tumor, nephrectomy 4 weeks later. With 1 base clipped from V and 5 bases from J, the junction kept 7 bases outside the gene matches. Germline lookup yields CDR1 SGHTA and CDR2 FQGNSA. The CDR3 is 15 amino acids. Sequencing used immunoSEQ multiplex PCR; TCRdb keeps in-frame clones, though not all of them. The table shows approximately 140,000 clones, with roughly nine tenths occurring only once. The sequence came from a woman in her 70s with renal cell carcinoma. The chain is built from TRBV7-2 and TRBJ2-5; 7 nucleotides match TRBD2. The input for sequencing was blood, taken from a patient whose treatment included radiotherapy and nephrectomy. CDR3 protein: CASSLGRGNRETQYF. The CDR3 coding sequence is TGTGCCAGCAGCTTAGGGCGGGGGAATAGGGAGACCCAGTACTTC.